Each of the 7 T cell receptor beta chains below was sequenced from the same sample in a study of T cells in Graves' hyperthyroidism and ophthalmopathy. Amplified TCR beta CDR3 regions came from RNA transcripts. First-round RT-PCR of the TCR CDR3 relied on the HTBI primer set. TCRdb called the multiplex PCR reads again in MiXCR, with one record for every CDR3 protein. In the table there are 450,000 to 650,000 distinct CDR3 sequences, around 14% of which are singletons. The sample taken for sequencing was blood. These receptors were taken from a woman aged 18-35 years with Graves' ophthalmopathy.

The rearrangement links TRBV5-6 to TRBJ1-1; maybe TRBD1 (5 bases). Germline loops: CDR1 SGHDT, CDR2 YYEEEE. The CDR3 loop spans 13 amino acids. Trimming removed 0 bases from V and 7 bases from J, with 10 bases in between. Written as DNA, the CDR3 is TGTGCCAGCAGCTTGGTGGGGCGGAATGAAGCTTTCTTT. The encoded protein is CASSLVGRNEAFF.

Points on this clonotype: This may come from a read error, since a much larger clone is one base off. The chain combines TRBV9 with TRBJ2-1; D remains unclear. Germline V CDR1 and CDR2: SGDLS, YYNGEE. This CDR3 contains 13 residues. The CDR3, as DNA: TGTGCCGGCAGCGTAGGACCGGTGCTTGAGCAGTTCTTC. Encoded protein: CAGSVGPVLEQFF.

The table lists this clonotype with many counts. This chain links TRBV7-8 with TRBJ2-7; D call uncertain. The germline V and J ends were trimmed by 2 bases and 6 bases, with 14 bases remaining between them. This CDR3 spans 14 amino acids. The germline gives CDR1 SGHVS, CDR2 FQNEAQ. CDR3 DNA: TGTGCCAGCAGCTTACGAAGATCGCCCGCCGAGCAGTACTTC. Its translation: CASSLRRSPAEQYF.

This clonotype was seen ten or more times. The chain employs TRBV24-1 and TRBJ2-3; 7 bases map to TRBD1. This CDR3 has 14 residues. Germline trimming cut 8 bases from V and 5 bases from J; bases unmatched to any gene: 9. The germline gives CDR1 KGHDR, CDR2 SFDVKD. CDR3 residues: CATKPTGPRDTQYF. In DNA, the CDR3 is TGTGCCACCAAGCCGACAGGGCCGCGAGATACGCAGTATTTT.

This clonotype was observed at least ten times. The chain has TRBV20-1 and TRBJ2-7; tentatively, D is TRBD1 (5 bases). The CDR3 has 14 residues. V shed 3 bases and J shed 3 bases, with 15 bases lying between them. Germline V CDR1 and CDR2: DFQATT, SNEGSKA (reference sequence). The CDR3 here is CSASTPRDFYEQYF. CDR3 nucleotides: TGCAGTGCTAGCACCCCCAGGGATTTCTACGAGCAGTACTTC.

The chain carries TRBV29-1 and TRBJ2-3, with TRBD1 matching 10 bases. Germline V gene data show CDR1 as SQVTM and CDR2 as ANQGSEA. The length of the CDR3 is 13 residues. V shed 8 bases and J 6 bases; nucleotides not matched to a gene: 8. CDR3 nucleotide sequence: TGCAGCAAGACAGGGGGCGCGGGGGATACGCAGTATTTT. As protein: CSKTGGAGDTQYF.

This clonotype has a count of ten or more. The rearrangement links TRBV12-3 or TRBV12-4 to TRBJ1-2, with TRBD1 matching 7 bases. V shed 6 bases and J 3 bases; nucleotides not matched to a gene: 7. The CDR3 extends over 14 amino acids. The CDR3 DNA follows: TGTGCCAGCAGACAGGGGCAGTGGGACTATGGCTACACCTTC. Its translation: CASRQGQWDYGYTF.